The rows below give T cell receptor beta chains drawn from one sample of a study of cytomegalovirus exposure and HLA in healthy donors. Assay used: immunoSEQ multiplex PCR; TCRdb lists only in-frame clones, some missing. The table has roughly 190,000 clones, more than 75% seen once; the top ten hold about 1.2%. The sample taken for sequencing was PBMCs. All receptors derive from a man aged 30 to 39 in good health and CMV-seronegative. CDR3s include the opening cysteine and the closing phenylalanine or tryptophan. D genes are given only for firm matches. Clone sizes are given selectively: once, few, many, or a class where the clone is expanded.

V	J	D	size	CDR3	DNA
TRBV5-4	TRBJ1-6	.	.	CASSLAQGANSPLHF	TGTGCCAGCAGCTTGGCGCAGGGTGCGAATTCACCCCTCCACTTT
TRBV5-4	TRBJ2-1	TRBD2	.	CASSFMLAGGPAYNEQFF	TGTGCCAGCAGCTTTATGCTAGCGGGAGGGCCAGCCTACAATGAGCAGTTCTTC
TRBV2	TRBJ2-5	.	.	CASSELPETQYF	TGTGCCAGCAGTGAACTTCCAGAGACCCAGTACTTC
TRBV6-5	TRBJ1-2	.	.	CASSPSRVNGYTF	TGTGCCAGCAGTCCCTCCCGGGTTAATGGCTACACCTTC
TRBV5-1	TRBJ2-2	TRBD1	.	CASSSSGTGTGELFF	TGCGCCAGCAGCTCCTCCGGGACAGGGACCGGGGAGCTGTTTTTT
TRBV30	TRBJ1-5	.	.	CAWSGKGWFDQPQHF	TGTGCCTGGAGTGGGAAGGGGTGGTTCGATCAGCCCCAGCATTTT
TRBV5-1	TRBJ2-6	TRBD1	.	CASSLEDRVDSGANVLTF	TGCGCCAGCAGCTTGGAGGACAGGGTTGACTCTGGGGCCAACGTCCTGACTTTC
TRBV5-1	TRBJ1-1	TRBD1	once	CASSPRTGNTEAFF	TGCGCCAGCAGCCCCCGGACAGGTAACACTGAAGCTTTCTTT
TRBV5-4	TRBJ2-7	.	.	CASSFGQNYEQYF	TGTGCCAGCAGCTTTGGACAGAACTACGAGCAGTACTTC
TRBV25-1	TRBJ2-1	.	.	CASSESLATNNEQFF	TGTGCCAGCAGTGAATCCCTAGCGACTAACAATGAGCAGTTCTTC
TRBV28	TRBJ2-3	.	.	CASSYTPGVRGTDTQYF	TGTGCCAGCAGTTACACACCGGGAGTAAGGGGCACAGATACGCAGTATTTT
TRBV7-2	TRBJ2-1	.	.	CASSLAWGDNEQFF	TGTGCCAGCAGCTTAGCGTGGGGGGACAATGAGCAGTTCTTC
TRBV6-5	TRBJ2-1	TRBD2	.	CASSYERGPYDEQFF	TGTGCCAGCAGTTACGAGCGGGGGCCTTACGATGAGCAGTTCTTC
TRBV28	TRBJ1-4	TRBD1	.	CASSPRTGQGDELFF	TGTGCCAGCAGTCCTCGGACAGGACAAGGTGATGAACTGTTTTTT
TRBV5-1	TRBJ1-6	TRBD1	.	CARWTGRSPLHF	TGCGCCAGGTGGACAGGACGGTCACCCCTCCACTTT
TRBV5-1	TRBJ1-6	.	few	CASTLEWQGGSPLHF	TGCGCCAGCACCCTGGAGTGGCAGGGTGGTTCACCCCTCCACTTT
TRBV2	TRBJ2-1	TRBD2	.	CASSDRTSGSWLGNEQFF	TGTGCCAGCAGTGACCGGACTAGCGGGAGTTGGTTGGGAAATGAGCAGTTCTTC
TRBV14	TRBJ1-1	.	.	CASSLQGYTEAFF	TGTGCCAGCAGCCTACAGGGATACACTGAAGCTTTCTTT
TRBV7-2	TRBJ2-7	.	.	CASSLGGASYEQYF	TGTGCCAGCAGCTTAGGAGGTGCCAGCTACGAGCAGTACTTC
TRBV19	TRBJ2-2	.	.	CASSIARANTGELFF	TGTGCCAGTAGTATAGCGAGGGCGAACACCGGGGAGCTGTTTTTT
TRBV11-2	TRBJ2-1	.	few	CASSSGWSYNEQFF	TGTGCCAGCAGCTCAGGTTGGTCATACAATGAGCAGTTCTTC
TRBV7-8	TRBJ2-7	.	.	CASSLADRSYEQYF	TGTGCCAGCAGCTTAGCCGACAGGTCCTACGAGCAGTACTTC
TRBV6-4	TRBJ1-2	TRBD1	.	CASSPTGALPGYTF	TGTGCCAGCAGTCCTACAGGGGCCCTGCCTGGCTACACCTTC
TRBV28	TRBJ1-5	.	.	CASSSSGSPKNQPQHF	TGTGCCAGCAGTTCCTCGGGGTCCCCGAAGAATCAGCCCCAGCATTTT
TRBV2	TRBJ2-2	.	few	CASSEGIGGELFF	TGTGCCAGCAGTGAAGGTATCGGCGGGGAGCTGTTTTTT
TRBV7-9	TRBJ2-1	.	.	CSSTGRGRNEQFF	TGTTCCAGCACCGGGAGGGGGCGCAATGAGCAGTTCTTC
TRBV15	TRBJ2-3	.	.	CATSRGTLGATDTQYF	TGTGCCACCAGCAGAGGGACCCTAGGGGCCACAGATACGCAGTATTTT
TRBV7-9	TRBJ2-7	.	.	CASSAKDSSYEQYF	TGTGCCAGCAGCGCCAAAGACAGCTCCTACGAGCAGTACTTC
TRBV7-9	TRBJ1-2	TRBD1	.	CASSLGRGPNYGYTF	TGTGCCAGCAGCTTAGGCAGGGGGCCTAACTATGGCTACACCTTC
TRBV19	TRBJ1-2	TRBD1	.	CASSLNAGTGYGGYTF	TGTGCCAGTAGTCTGAACGCCGGGACAGGGTATGGTGGCTACACCTTC
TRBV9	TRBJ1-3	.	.	CASSVDSGRNTIYF	TGTGCCAGCAGCGTAGATTCAGGTAGAAACACCATATATTTT
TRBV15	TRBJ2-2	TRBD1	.	CATRVDREDTGELFF	TGTGCCACCAGGGTGGACAGGGAGGACACCGGGGAGCTGTTTTTT
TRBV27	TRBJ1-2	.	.	CASSFLDRFNYGYTF	TGTGCCAGCAGTTTCCTTGACAGGTTCAACTATGGCTACACCTTC
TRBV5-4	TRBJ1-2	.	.	CASGVNRESYGYTF	TGTGCCAGCGGGGTAAACAGGGAATCGTATGGCTACACCTTC
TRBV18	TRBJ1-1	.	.	CASSPVRLSPTEAFF	TGTGCCAGCTCACCAGTCCGACTATCGCCGACTGAAGCTTTCTTT
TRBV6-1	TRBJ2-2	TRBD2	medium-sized	CASSEAGGSTGELFF	TGTGCCAGCAGTGAAGCGGGGGGGAGCACCGGGGAGCTGTTTTTT
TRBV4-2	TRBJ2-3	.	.	CASSLRAGFSGTDTQYF	TGTGCCAGCAGCCTCCGGGCGGGGTTTTCTGGCACAGATACGCAGTATTTT
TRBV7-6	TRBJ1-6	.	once	CASSRSSGGRSPLHF	TGTGCCAGCAGCAGGAGTTCCGGGGGTCGTTCACCCCTCCACTTT
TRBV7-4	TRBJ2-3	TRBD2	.	CANCPQRERDTQYF	TGTGCCAACTGCCCCCAGCGGGAGAGAGATACGCAGTATTTT
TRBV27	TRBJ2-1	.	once	CASSKTVYNEQFF	TGTGCCAGCAGTAAGACAGTTTACAATGAGCAGTTCTTC
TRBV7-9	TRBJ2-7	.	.	CASKPSLAGAYEQYF	TGTGCCAGCAAGCCTAGCCTAGCCGGAGCCTACGAGCAGTACTTC
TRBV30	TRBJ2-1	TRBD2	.	CAPGVAGEVRDEQFF	TGTGCCCCCGGGGTAGCGGGAGAAGTTCGGGATGAGCAGTTCTTC
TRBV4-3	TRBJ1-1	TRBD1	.	CASSQDIGTDTEAFF	TGCGCCAGCAGCCAAGATATCGGGACAGACACTGAAGCTTTCTTT
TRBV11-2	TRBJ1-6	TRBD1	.	CASSRGTGWSPLHF	TGTGCCAGCAGCCGCGGGACAGGGTGGTCACCCCTCCACTTT
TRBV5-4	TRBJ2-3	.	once	CASSVALSTDTQYF	TGTGCCAGCAGCGTGGCTCTTAGCACAGATACGCAGTATTTT
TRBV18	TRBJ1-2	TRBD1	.	CASSLLTGVTAEGYTF	TGTGCCAGCTCTCTTTTGACAGGGGTAACTGCGGAGGGCTACACCTTC
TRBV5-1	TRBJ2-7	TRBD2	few	CASSLAGGHYEQYF	TGCGCCAGCAGCCTGGCGGGGGGGCACTACGAGCAGTACTTC
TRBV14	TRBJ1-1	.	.	CASTSWPRGRTEAFF	TGTGCCAGCACATCGTGGCCCAGGGGACGCACTGAAGCTTTCTTT
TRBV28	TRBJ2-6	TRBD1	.	CASSLTGGPGANVLTF	TGTGCCAGCAGTTTAACAGGGGGCCCTGGGGCCAACGTCCTGACTTTC
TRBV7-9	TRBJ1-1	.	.	CASSFREAFF	TGTGCCAGCAGCTTTCGTGAAGCTTTCTTT
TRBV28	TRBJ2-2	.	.	CASSGYSTGELFF	TGTGCCAGCAGTGGATACAGCACCGGGGAGCTGTTTTTT
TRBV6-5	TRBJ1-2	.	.	CASSYARHSYGYTF	TGTGCCAGCAGTTACGCCAGACATAGCTATGGCTACACCTTC
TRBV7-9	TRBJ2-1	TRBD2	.	CASSPPSSGYNEQFF	TGTGCCAGCAGCCCCCCGTCTAGCGGATACAATGAGCAGTTCTTC